This T cell receptor (beta chain) was recovered during a study of neurological immune-mediated disorders. With 10-nucleotide random UMIs, 5'RACE was used to make the cDNA. Sequencing of 15-18 subjects in each run yielded over 160 million TCR-beta sequences. TCRdb independently ran MiXCR on the 5' RACE reads; one entry per CDR3 protein. The top ten clones hold 15% to 19% of a sample with fewer than 85,000 distinct CDR3 sequences, over 15% of them seen once. The unsorted libraries were prepared from 2 million PBMCs (stored at -80 C). Study-wide findings and caveats: HTLV-1-associated myelopathy showed the most TCR clonal expansion; multiple sclerosis the least, below healthy controls.

Concerning this clonotype itself: Antigen: not known.

The CDR3 loop spans 15 amino acids. Germline-derived CDR1 and CDR2 are DFQATT and SNEGSKA (reference sequence). Trimming took 1 base from V and 3 from J; bases not matched to a gene: 3. The TCR sequence derives from a woman aged 40 to 49 in good health. The chain carries TRBV20-1 and TRBJ2-3; TRBD1 aligns across 11 bases. Sequenced input: PBMCs. For the CDR3, the DNA is TGCAGTGCTAGAGGGACAGGGGGCAGGACAGATACGCAGTATTTT. Its translation is CSARGTGGRTDTQYF.